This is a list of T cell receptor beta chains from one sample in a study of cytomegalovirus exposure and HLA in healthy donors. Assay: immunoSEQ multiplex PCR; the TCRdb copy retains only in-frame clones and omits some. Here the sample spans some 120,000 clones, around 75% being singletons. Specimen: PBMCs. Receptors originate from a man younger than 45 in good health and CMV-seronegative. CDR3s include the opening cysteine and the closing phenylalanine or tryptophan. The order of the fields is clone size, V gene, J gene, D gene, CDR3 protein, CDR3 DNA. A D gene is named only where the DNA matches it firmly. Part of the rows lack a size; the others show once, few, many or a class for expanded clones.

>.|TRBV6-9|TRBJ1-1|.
CASSYPTPLDTEAFF
TGTGCCAGCAGTTATCCCACTCCCCTGGACACTGAAGCTTTCTTT
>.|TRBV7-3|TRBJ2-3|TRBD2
CASSLRGGRGGTDTQYF
TGTGCCAGCAGCTTAAGGGGAGGGCGGGGCGGCACAGATACGCAGTATTTT
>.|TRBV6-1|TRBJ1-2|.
CASSDRQAKTNYGYTF
TGTGCCAGCAGTGATCGACAGGCGAAAACTAACTATGGCTACACCTTC
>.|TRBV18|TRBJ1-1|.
CASSPLSGDTEAFF
TGTGCCAGCTCACCCCTGTCGGGGGACACTGAAGCTTTCTTT
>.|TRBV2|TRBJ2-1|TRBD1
CASTLRTGFDEQFF
TGTGCCAGCACTCTGAGGACAGGGTTCGATGAGCAGTTCTTC
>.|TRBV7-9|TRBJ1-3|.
CASSSTSRGLSGNTIYF
TGTGCCAGCAGCTCCACCTCCCGGGGACTGTCTGGAAACACCATATATTTT
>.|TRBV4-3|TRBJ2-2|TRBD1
CASSQEPGQANTGELFF
TGCGCCAGCAGCCAAGAGCCAGGACAGGCGAACACCGGGGAGCTGTTTTTT
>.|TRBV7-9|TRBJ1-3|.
CASTSKEGNTIYF
TGTGCCAGCACCTCAAAAGAGGGAAACACCATATATTTT
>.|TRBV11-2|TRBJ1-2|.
CASSLTPTGLLGGYTF
TGTGCCAGCAGCTTAACCCCGACTGGACTTTTGGGGGGCTACACCTTC
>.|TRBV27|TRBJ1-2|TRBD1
CASSPDRETNYGYTF
TGTGCCAGCAGTCCCGACAGGGAAACTAACTATGGCTACACCTTC
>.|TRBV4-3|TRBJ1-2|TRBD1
CASSPQRQGGYGYTF
TGCGCCAGCAGCCCGCAAAGACAGGGTGGCTATGGCTACACCTTC
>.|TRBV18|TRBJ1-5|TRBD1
CASSPATGGNQPQHF
TGTGCCAGCTCACCAGCGACAGGGGGTAATCAGCCCCAGCATTTT
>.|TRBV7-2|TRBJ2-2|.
CASSHSSGGGLGELFF
TGTGCCAGCAGCCATTCTAGCGGAGGGGGGCTCGGGGAGCTGTTTTTT
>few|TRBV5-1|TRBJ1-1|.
CASSPGVNTEAFF
TGCGCCAGCAGCCCCGGGGTGAACACTGAAGCTTTCTTT
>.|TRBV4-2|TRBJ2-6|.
CASSQPGGGPSGANVLTF
TGTGCCAGCAGCCAACCTGGGGGGGGGCCCTCTGGGGCCAACGTCCTGACTTTC
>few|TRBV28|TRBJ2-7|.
CASSLGGYEQYF
TGTGCCAGCAGTTTAGGAGGCTACGAGCAGTACTTC
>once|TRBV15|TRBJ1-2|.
CATSSYLYGYTF
TGTGCCACCAGCAGTTATCTCTATGGCTACACCTTC
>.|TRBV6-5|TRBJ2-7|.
CASSYGLAGDEQYF
TGTGCCAGCAGTTACGGTCTAGCAGGCGACGAGCAGTACTTC
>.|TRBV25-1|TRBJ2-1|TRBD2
CASTEGLAGVYEQFF
TGTGCCAGCACCGAAGGGCTAGCGGGAGTTTATGAGCAGTTCTTC
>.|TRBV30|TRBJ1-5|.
CAWSFGAWHQPQHF
TGTGCCTGGAGTTTTGGGGCCTGGCATCAGCCCCAGCATTTT
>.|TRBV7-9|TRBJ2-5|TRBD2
CASSSAREGQETQYF
TGTGCCAGCAGCAGCGCCCGGGAGGGACAAGAGACCCAGTACTTC
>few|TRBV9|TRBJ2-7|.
CASSVREQYF
TGTGCCAGCAGCGTGCGCGAGCAGTACTTC
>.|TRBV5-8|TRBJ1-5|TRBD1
CASSHGTGYQPQHF
TGTGCCAGCAGCCACGGGACAGGGTATCAGCCCCAGCATTTT
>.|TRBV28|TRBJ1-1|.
CASSPQSRGNTEAFF
TGTGCCAGCAGCCCCCAGAGCAGGGGTAACACTGAAGCTTTCTTT
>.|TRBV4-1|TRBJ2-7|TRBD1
CASSLNLGTDYEQYF
TGCGCCAGCAGCCTCAATCTAGGGACAGACTACGAGCAGTACTTC
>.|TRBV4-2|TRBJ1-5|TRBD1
CASSQDRGQSQPQHF
TGTGCCAGCAGCCAAGATCGGGGACAGAGTCAGCCCCAGCATTTT
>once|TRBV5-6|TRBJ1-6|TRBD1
CASSKRTGLLDSPLHF
TGTGCCAGCAGCAAGAGGACAGGGTTGTTGGATTCACCCCTCCACTTT
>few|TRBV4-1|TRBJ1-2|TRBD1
CASSPNRGGGYTF
TGCGCCAGCAGCCCCAACAGGGGAGGTGGCTACACCTTC
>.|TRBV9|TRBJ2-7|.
CASSETGSIGYEQYF
TGTGCCAGCAGCGAAACAGGGTCGATTGGGTACGAGCAGTACTTC
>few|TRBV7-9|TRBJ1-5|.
CASSFDSQPQHF
TGTGCCAGCAGCTTTGACTCTCAGCCCCAGCATTTT
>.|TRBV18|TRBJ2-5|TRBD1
CASSPLDRGSQETQYF
TGTGCCAGCTCACCACTGGACAGGGGGTCGCAAGAGACCCAGTACTTC
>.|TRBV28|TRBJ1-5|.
CASFTGFQPQHF
TGTGCCAGCTTTACAGGGTTTCAGCCCCAGCATTTT
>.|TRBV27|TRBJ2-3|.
CASSFADSSTDTQYF
TGTGCCAGCAGTTTTGCGGACTCCTCGACAGATACGCAGTATTTT
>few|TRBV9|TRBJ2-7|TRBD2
CASSVGGGWDEQYF
TGTGCCAGCAGCGTAGGGGGGGGTTGGGACGAGCAGTACTTC
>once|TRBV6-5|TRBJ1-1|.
CASSDRHQNTEAFF
TGTGCCAGCAGTGATAGACACCAGAACACTGAAGCTTTCTTT
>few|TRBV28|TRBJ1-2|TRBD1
CASSTSQGGYGYTF
TGTGCCAGCTCTACCTCACAGGGGGGCTATGGCTACACCTTC
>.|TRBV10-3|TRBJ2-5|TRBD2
CAIKRGGQETQYF
TGTGCCATAAAGCGGGGGGGCCAAGAGACCCAGTACTTC
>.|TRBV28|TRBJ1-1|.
CASSLLFYTEAFF
TGTGCCAGCAGTTTACTATTTTACACTGAAGCTTTCTTT
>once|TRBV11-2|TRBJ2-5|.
CASSLGPGRETQYF
TGTGCCAGCAGCTTAGGTCCAGGGAGGGAGACCCAGTACTTC
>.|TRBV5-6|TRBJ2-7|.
CASSFQDSPYEQYF
TGTGCCAGCAGCTTCCAAGACAGTCCCTACGAGCAGTACTTC
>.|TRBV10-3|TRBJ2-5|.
CAISLPSRETQYF
TGTGCCATCAGCCTACCTAGCCGAGAGACCCAGTACTTC
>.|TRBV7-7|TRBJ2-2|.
CASSLRGGTNTGELFF
TGTGCTAGCAGCTTAAGGGGTGGGACAAACACCGGGGAGCTGTTTTTT
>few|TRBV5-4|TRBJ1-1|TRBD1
CASRQGQVDTEAFF
TGTGCCAGCAGACAGGGACAGGTCGACACTGAAGCTTTCTTT